Each of the 24 T cell receptor beta chains below was sequenced from the same sample in a study of T cells in Graves' hyperthyroidism and ophthalmopathy. RNA transcripts gave rise to amplified TCR beta CDR3 regions. TCR CDR3 underwent first-round RT-PCR with the HTBI primer set. TCRdb ran MiXCR on the multiplex PCR reads and lists one entry per CDR3 protein. Here the sample spans some 800,000 distinct CDR3 sequences, 35% to 45% being singletons. Sequencing was carried out using blood. These TCRs come from a man between 18 and 35 years old with Graves' hyperthyroidism.

With regard to this clonotype: In this CDR3 the conserved last residue, phenylalanine or tryptophan, is missing, so a read error is likely. Because the CDR3's place on the DNA is in doubt, the DNA is left out and the CDR3 is given as listed by TCRdb. V usage is TRBV14 and J usage is TRBJ1-6; the D call TRBD1 from the table was never checked on the DNA. The V gene's germline CDR1 is SGHDN and CDR2 FVKESK. The CDR3 numbers 9 amino acids, ends counted. This chain's CDR3 is CASSQQETG.

This clonotype was counted a single time. CDR3 bases: TGTGCCAGCAATGGTCGGCGGGAGGAGGGATCCGAGCAGTACTTC. Protein: CASNGRREEGSEQYF. The chain has TRBV24-1 and TRBJ2-7; 8 bases fit TRBD2. CDR1 is KGHDR and CDR2 is SFDVKD in the germline V gene. With 11 bases clipped from V and 6 bases from J, the junction kept 17 bases outside the gene matches. This CDR3 comprises 15 residues.

This clonotype was counted many times. V and J are TRBV2 and TRBJ1-1; D gene unclear. From germline, CDR1 is SNHLY and CDR2 FYNNEI. The CDR3 has 12 amino acids. V was clipped by 8 bases and J by 6 bases, with 13 bases between them. The chain's CDR3 is CASSGSPAEAFF. The CDR3 DNA is TGTGCCAGCTCCGGGAGCCCCGCTGAAGCTTTCTTT. The full variable domain, its missing parts supplied by reference TRBV2 and TRBJ1-1, is EPEVTQTPSHQVTQMGQEVILRCVPISNHLYFYWYRQILGQKVEFLVSFYNNEISEKSEIFDDQFSVERPDGSNFTLKIRSTKLEDSAMYFCASSGSPAEAFFGQGTRLTVV.

This clonotype occurred a few times. The junction shows a germline mismatch at one end, possibly a read error. The chain recombines TRBV10-1 with TRBJ2-7, with D possibly TRBD1 on 5 matching bases. CDR3 length equals 14 residues. CDR1 WNHNN and CDR2 SYGVQD come from the germline V gene (reference sequence). As DNA, the CDR3 is TGTGCCAGCAGTCCCATCGGACAATTCTACGAGCAGTACTTC. Encoded protein: CASSPIGQFYEQYF.

The V gene is TRBV27, the J gene TRBJ2-7, with 7 bases aligning to TRBD2. CDR3 length: 12 amino acids. The V and J ends lost 7 bases and 6 bases, in that order; junction bases with no gene match: 6. Looked up from germline, CDR1 is MNHEY and CDR2 is SMNVEV (reference sequence). CDR3 residues: CASKGLGGEQYF. In DNA, the CDR3 is TGTGCCAGCAAAGGACTAGGTGGCGAGCAGTACTTC.

Of note for this clonotype: This could be a read error, since a much larger clone is one nucleotide away. V gene TRBV15 combines with J gene TRBJ2-7; D not resolved. This CDR3 region has 15 residues. CDR1 LNHNV and CDR2 YYDKDF come from the germline V gene (reference sequence). CDR3 sequence (DNA): TGTGCCACCAGCGGAGATAGTCGGGTAACCTACGAGCAGTACTTC. Translation gives CATSGDSRVTYEQYF.

Remarks on this clonotype: Possible read error: a much larger clone is one base away. V gene TRBV20-1 combines with J gene TRBJ1-3, with D unclear. The germline V and J ends were trimmed by 1 base and 2 bases, with 9 bases remaining between them. Per the germline V gene, CDR1 is DFQATT and CDR2 is SNEGSKA (reference sequence). This CDR3 has 14 residues. This CDR3 is CSARGQEAGNTIYF. The CDR3 bases are TGCAGTGCTAGAGGGCAGGAGGCTGGAAACACCATATATTTT.

This clonotype has just a few counts. V and J are TRBV6-5 and TRBJ2-2; TRBD1 might be the D (5 bases). Trimming left V 7 bases short and J 5 bases short, with 17 bases between. The CDR3 covers 15 residues. The germline V gene encodes CDR1 MNHEY and CDR2 SVGAGI. CDR3 amino acids: CASTGQGVWTGELFF. The DNA of the CDR3 is TGTGCCAGCACCGGACAAGGGGTGTGGACCGGGGAGCTGTTTTTT.

Concerning this clonotype: One end of the junction varies from germline; a read error may be responsible. The chain employs TRBV2 and TRBJ1-1; weak D call: TRBD1 (5 bases). Germline CDR1 is SNHLY and CDR2 is FYNNEI. The CDR3 extends over 13 amino acids. CDR3 sequence reads: CVSSLWGGTEAFF. CDR3 DNA sequence: TGTGTCAGCAGCTTGTGGGGGGGCACTGAAGCTTTCTTT.

The chain has TRBV12-3 or TRBV12-4 and TRBJ2-5, with 8 bases aligning to TRBD1. The CDR3 length is 15 residues. After removal of 4 bases from V and 9 bases from J, the junction contained 13 bases not matched to a gene. The CDR3 sequence is CASSSGQGGHQPQYF. Written as DNA, the CDR3 is TGTGCCAGCAGTTCCGGACAGGGTGGGCATCAGCCCCAGTACTTC.

The rearrangement links TRBV25-1 to TRBJ1-1; D gene uncertain. From germline, CDR1 is MGHDK and CDR2 SYGVNS. V lost 6 bases and J 0 bases, leaving 17 bases between the germline ends. This CDR3 is 16 amino acids long. CDR3 nucleotide sequence: TGTGCCAGCAGCTTGGAATTGGTCCAGTTGAACACTGAAGCTTTCTTT. This codes for CASSLELVQLNTEAFF.

At least ten counts were recorded for this clonotype. The chain employs TRBV29-1 and TRBJ2-5; no definite D call. This CDR3 is built from 10 residues. CDR1 is SQVTM and CDR2 is ANQGSEA in the germline V gene. This CDR3 reads CSTYQETQYF. In nucleotides, the CDR3 is TGCAGTACGTACCAAGAGACCCAGTACTTC.

V and J are TRBV29-1 and TRBJ2-3; 7 bases line up with TRBD1. Germline assignment: CDR1 SQVTM and CDR2 ANQGSEA. V lost 7 bases to trimming and J lost 0 bases; unmatched junction nucleotides: 4. The CDR3 loop spans 13 amino acids. CDR3 protein: CSAPGQSTDTQYF. The CDR3 DNA is TGCAGCGCCCCGGGACAGAGCACAGATACGCAGTATTTT.

This clonotype was seen a few times. The J gene is TRBJ2-6, the V gene TRBV5-1; unclear D gene. V was pared by 0 bases and J by 0 bases, with 7 bases between. Germline-derived CDR1 and CDR2 are SGHRS and YFSETQ. The CDR3 spans 16 residues. For the CDR3, the DNA is TGCGCCAGCAGCTTGGTAGGAGACTCTGGGGCCAACGTCCTGACTTTC. Its translation is CASSLVGDSGANVLTF. Looking up the rest from reference TRBV5-1 and TRBJ2-6 gives the full variable domain: KAGVTQTPRYLIKTRGQQVTLSCSPISGHRSVSWYQQTPGQGLQFLFEYFSETQRNKGNFPGRFSGRQFSNSRSEMNVSTLELGDSALYLCASSLVGDSGANVLTFGAGSRLTVL.

This clonotype was seen many times. The chain links TRBV10-3 to TRBJ2-7; the match to TRBD1 covers 8 bases. Germline trimming cut 2 bases from V and 5 bases from J; bases unmatched to any gene: 8. Germline loops: CDR1 ENHRY, CDR2 SYGVKD. This CDR3 spans 15 amino acids. The chain's CDR3 is CAISEPRQGLNEQYF. In DNA form, the CDR3 reads TGTGCCATCAGTGAGCCGCGACAGGGGCTCAACGAGCAGTACTTC.

This clonotype was seen more than once but under ten times. This CDR3 fails to terminate in the conserved phenylalanine or tryptophan, so it likely reflects a read error. The DNA is omitted, as the CDR3 cannot be located on it reliably, and the CDR3 follows TCRdb's listing. The chain links TRBV12-3 or TRBV12-4 to TRBJ1-4; TRBD1, the D gene given by the table, was not confirmed from the DNA. Inclusive of both ends, the CDR3 amounts to 14 amino acids. This CDR3 reads CASSPFRDSDLFES.

Comment on this clonotype: It may be a read error: a sequence one base away is much more abundant. The chain couples TRBV2 to TRBJ2-7; 7 bases agree with TRBD1. The germline V gene has CDR1 SNHLY and CDR2 FYNNEI. The CDR3 extends over 14 amino acids. As DNA, the CDR3 is TGTGCCAGCAGTTCCGGGACAGCCTCCTACGCGCAGTACTTC. This sequence encodes CASSSGTASYAQYF.

This clonotype was observed once. This chain joins TRBV3-1 and TRBJ2-5, with D possibly matching TRBD1 (5 bases). The V end was cut by 1 base, the J end by 4 bases, with 13 bases between. Germline V lookup: CDR1 LGHDT, CDR2 YNNKEL (reference sequence). The CDR3 runs 15 residues. The chain's CDR3 is CASSQGGSNLETQYF. CDR3 coding DNA: TGTGCCAGCAGCCAAGGGGGCAGTAACTTAGAGACCCAGTACTTC.

This clonotype turned up a few times. This rearrangement joins TRBV6-6 to TRBJ1-5, with D tentatively TRBD1 (6 bases). With 6 bases removed from V and 0 bases from J, the gap between germline ends came to 12 bases. This CDR3 is built from 15 residues. Germline CDR1 MNHNY, CDR2 SVGAGI (reference sequence). The CDR3 protein is CASRGGPYSNQPQHF. The CDR3 coding sequence is TGTGCCAGCAGAGGGGGACCATATAGCAATCAGCCCCAGCATTTT.

As to this clonotype: This likely comes from a read error, as the CDR3 has no conserved phenylalanine or tryptophan at its end. The rearrangement uses TRBV29-1 and TRBJ1-4; the match to TRBD1 covers 9 bases. Germline V lookup: CDR1 SQVTM, CDR2 ANQGSEA. This CDR3 spans 12 amino acids. J gave up 5 bases and V 7 bases, and 2 bases lay outside the gene matches. Written as DNA, the CDR3 is TGCAGCGATGGACAGGGGAATGAAAAACTGTTTTAT. This sequence encodes CSDGQGNEKLFY.

This clonotype was detected only a few times. It may be a read error: a sequence one base away is much more abundant. The V and J genes are TRBV24-1 and TRBJ2-7; D is undetermined. Germline values: CDR1 KGHDR, CDR2 SFDVKD. This CDR3 has 12 amino acids. The CDR3 loop is CAIVPSSYGQYF. CDR3 coding DNA: TGTGCCATTGTTCCGAGCTCCTACGGGCAGTACTTC.

The CDR3 is CASMFPSGGLSSYEQYF. The CDR3 nucleotides are TGTGCCAGCATGTTTCCCTCGGGAGGGTTGAGCTCCTACGAGCAGTACTTC. The chain has TRBV6-5 and TRBJ2-7; 8 bases match TRBD2. CDR3 length: 17 residues. CDR1 and CDR2 (germline): MNHEY, SVGAGI. The trim removed 7 bases at V and 0 bases at J, leaving 14 bases unmatched.

This clonotype was detected many times. The chain carries TRBV7-9 and TRBJ2-2, with 7 positions matching TRBD1. Trimming took 5 bases from V and 6 from J; bases not matched to a gene: 3. From germline, CDR1 is SEHNR and CDR2 FQNEAQ (reference sequence). The CDR3 runs 13 residues. The CDR3 region has the DNA TGTGCCAGCAGCCCAGACAGGGCCGGGGAGCTGTTTTTT. Its translation is CASSPDRAGELFF.

This clonotype has ten or more counts. The J gene is TRBJ1-6, the V gene TRBV20-1; D is ambiguous. Germline V gives CDR1 DFQATT, CDR2 SNEGSKA (reference sequence). The CDR3 has 13 amino acids. Trimming left V 1 base short and J 8 bases short, with 9 bases between. The CDR3 protein is CSARGAGDSPLHF. CDR3 DNA: TGCAGTGCTAGAGGGGCAGGTGATTCACCCCTCCACTTT.